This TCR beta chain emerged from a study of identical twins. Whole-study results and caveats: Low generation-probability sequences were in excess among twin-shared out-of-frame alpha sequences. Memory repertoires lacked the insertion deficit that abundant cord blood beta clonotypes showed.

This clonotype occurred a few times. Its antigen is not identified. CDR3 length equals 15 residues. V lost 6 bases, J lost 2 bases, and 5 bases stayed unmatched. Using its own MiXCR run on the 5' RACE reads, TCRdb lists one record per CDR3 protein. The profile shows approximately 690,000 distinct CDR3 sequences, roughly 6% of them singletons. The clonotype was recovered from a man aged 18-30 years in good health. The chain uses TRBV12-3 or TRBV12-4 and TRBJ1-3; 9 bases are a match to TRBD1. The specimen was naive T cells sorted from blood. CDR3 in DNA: TGTGCCAGCAGAAACAGGGGGCGAGCTGGAAACACCATATATTTT. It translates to CASRNRGRAGNTIYF.